This T cell receptor beta chain was retrieved from a study of early T cells in non-severe SARS-CoV-2 infection. Turning to the study itself: Chains were unpaired, as sequencing was done on bulk RNA from unsorted whole blood.

Individually, cDNA molecules had unique molecular identifiers attached to them. TCRdb recomputed calls from the 5' RACE reads with MiXCR, one row per CDR3 protein. The table includes more than 85,000 distinct CDR3 sequences, 10% to 15% detected once. This clonotype was found a few times. Germline V gives CDR1 SNHLY, CDR2 FYNNEI. CDR3 length equals 15 residues. The trim removed 2 bases at V and 4 bases at J, leaving 2 bases unmatched. This TCR was recovered from an adult who was a healthcare worker with PCR-confirmed SARS-CoV-2 infection or an uninfected control (not recorded which). V is TRBV2 and J is TRBJ2-5; 12 bases are a match to TRBD2. Source: whole blood, taken at baseline. CDR3 residues: CASSETSGGRETQYF. CDR3 coding DNA: TGTGCCAGCAGTGAAACTAGCGGGGGGAGAGAGACCCAGTACTTC.